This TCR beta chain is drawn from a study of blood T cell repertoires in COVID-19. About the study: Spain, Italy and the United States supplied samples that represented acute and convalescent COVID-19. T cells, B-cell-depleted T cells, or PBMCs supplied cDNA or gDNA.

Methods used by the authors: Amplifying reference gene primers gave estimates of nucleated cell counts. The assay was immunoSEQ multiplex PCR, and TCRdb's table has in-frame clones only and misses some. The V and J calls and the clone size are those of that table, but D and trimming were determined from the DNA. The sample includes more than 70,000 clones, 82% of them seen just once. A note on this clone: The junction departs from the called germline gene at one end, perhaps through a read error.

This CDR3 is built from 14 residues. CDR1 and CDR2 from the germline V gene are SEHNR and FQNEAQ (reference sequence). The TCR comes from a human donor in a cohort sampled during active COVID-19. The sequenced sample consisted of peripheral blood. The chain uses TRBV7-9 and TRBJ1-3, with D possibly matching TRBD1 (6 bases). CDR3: CASTLAGVGNTIYF. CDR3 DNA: TGTGCCAGCACCTTAGCAGGGGTTGGAAACACCATATATTTT.